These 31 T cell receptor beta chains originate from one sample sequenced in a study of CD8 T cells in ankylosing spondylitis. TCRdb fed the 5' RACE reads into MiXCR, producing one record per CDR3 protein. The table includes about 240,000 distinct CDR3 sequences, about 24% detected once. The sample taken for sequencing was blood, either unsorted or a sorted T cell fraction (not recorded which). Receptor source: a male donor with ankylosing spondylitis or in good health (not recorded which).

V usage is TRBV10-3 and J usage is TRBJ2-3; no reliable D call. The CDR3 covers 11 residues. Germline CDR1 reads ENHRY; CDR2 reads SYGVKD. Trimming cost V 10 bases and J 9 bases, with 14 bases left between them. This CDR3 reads CATRTGRTQYF. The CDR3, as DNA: TGTGCCACCCGGACGGGTAGGACGCAGTATTTT.

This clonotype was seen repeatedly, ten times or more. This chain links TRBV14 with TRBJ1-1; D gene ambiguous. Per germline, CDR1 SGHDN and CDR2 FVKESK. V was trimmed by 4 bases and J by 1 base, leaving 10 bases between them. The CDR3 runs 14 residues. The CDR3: CASSPRRKNTEAFF. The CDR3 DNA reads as TGTGCCAGCAGCCCTAGGAGAAAGAACACTGAAGCTTTCTTT.

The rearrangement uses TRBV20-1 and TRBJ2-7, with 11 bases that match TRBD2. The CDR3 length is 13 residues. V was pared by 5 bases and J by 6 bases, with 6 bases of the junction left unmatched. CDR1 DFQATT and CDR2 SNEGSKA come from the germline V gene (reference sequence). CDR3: CSAPLAGGVEQYF. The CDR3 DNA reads TGCAGTGCTCCCCTAGCGGGGGGAGTCGAGCAGTACTTC.

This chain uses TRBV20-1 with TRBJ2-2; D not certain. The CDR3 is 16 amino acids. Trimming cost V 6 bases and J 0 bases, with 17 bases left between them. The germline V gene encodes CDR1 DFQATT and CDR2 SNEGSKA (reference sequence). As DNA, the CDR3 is TGCAGTGCCAGAAAACTCGGTGACGCGAACACCGGGGAGCTGTTTTTT. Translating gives CSARKLGDANTGELFF.

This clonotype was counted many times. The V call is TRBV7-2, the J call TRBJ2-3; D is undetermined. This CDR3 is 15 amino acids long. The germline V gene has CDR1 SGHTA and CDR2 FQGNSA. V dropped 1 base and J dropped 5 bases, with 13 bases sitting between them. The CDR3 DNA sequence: TGTGCCAGCAGCTTAGTCCCAGCGATGGGAGATACGCAGTATTTT. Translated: CASSLVPAMGDTQYF.

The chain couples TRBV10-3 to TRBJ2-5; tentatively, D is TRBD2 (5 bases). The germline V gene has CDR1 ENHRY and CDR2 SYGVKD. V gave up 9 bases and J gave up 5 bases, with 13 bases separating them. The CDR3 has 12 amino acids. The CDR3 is CAMSGNRETQYF. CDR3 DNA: TGTGCCATGTCCGGGAATAGGGAGACCCAGTACTTC.

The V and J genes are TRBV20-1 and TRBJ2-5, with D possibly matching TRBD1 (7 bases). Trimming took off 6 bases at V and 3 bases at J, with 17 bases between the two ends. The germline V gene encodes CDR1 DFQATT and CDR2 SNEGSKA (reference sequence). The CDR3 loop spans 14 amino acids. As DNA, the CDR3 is TGCAGTGCCGATCCTGCAGGGGGGAAAGAGACCCAGTACTTC. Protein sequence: CSADPAGGKETQYF.

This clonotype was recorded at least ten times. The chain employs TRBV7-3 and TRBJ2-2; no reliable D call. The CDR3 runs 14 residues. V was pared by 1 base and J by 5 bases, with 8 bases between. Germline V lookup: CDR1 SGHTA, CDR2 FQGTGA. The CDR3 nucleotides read TGTGCCAGCAGCTTAAAGTCCAGAACCGGGGAGCTGTTTTTT. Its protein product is CASSLKSRTGELFF.

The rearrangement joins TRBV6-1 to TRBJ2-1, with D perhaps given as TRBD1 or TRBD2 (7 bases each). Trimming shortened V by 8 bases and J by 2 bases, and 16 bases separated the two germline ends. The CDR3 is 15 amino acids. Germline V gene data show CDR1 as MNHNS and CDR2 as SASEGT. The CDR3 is CASWRPGGAYNEQFF. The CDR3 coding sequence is TGTGCCAGCTGGAGACCAGGGGGGGCCTACAATGAGCAGTTCTTC.

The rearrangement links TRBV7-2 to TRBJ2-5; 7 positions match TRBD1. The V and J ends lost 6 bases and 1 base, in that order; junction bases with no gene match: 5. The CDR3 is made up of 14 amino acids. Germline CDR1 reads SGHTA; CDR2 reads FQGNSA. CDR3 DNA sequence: TGTGCCAGCAGTTCTGACAGGGCCCAAGAGACCCAGTACTTC. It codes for CASSSDRAQETQYF.

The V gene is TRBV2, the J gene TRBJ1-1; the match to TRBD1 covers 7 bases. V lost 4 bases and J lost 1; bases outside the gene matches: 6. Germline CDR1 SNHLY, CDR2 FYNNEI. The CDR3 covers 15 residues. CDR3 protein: CASSVRTGWNTEAFF. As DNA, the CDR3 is TGTGCCAGCAGTGTAAGGACAGGATGGAACACTGAAGCTTTCTTT. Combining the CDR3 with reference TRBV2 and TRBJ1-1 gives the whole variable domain EPEVTQTPSHQVTQMGQEVILRCVPISNHLYFYWYRQILGQKVEFLVSFYNNEISEKSEIFDDQFSVERPDGSNFTLKIRSTKLEDSAMYFCASSVRTGWNTEAFFGQGTRLTVV.

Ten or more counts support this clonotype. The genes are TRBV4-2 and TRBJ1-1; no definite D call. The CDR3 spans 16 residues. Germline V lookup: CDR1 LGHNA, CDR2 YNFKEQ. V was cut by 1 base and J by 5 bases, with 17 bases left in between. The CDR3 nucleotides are TGTGCCAGCAGCCAAGGGGGAACAGCACAGTGGACTGAAGCTTTCTTT. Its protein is CASSQGGTAQWTEAFF.

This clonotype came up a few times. Written as DNA, the CDR3 is TGCAGTGCTCGGAAAAGCGGGGGGGACTACGAGCAGTACTTC. This sequence encodes CSARKSGGDYEQYF. This rearrangement joins TRBV20-1 to TRBJ2-7, with 10 bases aligning to TRBD2. V dropped 5 bases and J dropped 3; count of bases not matched to a gene: 7. This CDR3 is 14 amino acids long. Per the germline V gene, CDR1 is DFQATT and CDR2 is SNEGSKA (reference sequence).

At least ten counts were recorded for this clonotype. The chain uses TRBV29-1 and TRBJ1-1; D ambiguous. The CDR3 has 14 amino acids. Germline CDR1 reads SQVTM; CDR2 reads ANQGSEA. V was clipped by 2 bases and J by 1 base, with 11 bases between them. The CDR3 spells CSVERPEKNTEAFF. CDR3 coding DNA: TGCAGCGTTGAAAGGCCGGAAAAGAACACTGAAGCTTTCTTT.

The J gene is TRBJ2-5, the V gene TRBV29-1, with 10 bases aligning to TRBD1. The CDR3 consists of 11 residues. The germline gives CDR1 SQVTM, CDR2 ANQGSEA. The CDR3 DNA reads TGCGGACAGGGGGTGGGAGAGACCCAGTACTTC. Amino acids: CGQGVGETQYF.

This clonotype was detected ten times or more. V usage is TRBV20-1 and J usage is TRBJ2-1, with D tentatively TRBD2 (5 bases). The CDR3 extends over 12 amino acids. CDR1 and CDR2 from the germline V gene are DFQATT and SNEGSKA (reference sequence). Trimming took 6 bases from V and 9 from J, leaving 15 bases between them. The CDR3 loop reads CSAEDPVVEQFF. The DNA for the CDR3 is TGCAGTGCGGAGGACCCCGTGGTTGAGCAGTTCTTC.

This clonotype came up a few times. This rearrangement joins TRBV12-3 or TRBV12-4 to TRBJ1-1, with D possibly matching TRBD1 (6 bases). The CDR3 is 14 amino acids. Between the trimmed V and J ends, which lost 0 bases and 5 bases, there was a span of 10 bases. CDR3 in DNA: TGTGCCAGCAGTTTAGCGGCAGGGGTAACTGAAGCTTTCTTT. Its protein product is CASSLAAGVTEAFF.

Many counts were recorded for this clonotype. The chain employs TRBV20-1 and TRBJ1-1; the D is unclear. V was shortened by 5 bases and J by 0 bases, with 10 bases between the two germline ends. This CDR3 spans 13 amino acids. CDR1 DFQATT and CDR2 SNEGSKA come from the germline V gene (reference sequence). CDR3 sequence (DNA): TGCAGTGCTCCCACGGAGTTGAACACTGAAGCTTTCTTT. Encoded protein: CSAPTELNTEAFF.

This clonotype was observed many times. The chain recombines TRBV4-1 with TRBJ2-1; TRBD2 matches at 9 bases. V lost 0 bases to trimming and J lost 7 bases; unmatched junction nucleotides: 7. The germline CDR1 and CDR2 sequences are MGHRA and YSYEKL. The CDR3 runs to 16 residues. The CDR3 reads CASSQDGGGALNEQFF. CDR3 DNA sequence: TGCGCCAGCAGCCAAGATGGCGGGGGGGCCTTGAATGAGCAGTTCTTC.

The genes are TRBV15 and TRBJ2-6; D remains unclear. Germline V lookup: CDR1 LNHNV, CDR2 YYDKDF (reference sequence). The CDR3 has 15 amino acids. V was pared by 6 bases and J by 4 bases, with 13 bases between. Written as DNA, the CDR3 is TGTGCCACCAGGGAAAGCTGGTCCGGGGCCAACGTCCTGACTTTC. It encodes CATRESWSGANVLTF.

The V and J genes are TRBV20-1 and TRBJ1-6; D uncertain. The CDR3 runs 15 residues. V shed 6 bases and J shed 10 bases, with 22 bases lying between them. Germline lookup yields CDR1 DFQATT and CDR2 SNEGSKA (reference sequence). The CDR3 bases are TGCAGTGCCCCGCCGCTGGGGAGGTTCGGGTCACCCCTCCACTTT. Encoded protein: CSAPPLGRFGSPLHF.

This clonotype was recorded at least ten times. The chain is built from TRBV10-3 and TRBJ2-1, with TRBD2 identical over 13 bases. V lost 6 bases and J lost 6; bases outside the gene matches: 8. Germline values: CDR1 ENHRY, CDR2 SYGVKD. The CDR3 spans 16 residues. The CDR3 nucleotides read TGTGCCATCAGCACTAGCGGGGGGGCCCTTAGCAATGAGCAGTTCTTC. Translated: CAISTSGGALSNEQFF.

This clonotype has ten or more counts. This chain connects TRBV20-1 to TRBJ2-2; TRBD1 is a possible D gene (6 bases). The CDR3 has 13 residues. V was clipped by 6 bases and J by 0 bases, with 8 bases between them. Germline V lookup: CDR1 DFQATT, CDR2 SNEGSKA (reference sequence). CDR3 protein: CSARQANTGELFF. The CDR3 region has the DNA TGCAGTGCAAGACAGGCGAACACCGGGGAGCTGTTTTTT.

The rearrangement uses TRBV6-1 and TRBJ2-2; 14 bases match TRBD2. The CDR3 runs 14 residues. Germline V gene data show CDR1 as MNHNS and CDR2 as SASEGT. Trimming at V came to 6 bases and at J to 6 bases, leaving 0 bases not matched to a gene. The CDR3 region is CASRTSGGAGELFF. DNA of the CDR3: TGTGCCAGCAGGACTAGCGGGGGGGCCGGGGAGCTGTTTTTT.

The CDR3, as DNA: TGTGCCAGCTCGCCGCCCCGGCCAGATACGCAGTATTTT. It translates to CASSPPRPDTQYF. The rearrangement joins TRBV18 to TRBJ2-3; D gene uncertain. The germline V gene has CDR1 KGHSH and CDR2 LQKENI. V was shortened by 6 bases and J by 4 bases, with 11 bases between the two germline ends. The CDR3 loop spans 13 amino acids.

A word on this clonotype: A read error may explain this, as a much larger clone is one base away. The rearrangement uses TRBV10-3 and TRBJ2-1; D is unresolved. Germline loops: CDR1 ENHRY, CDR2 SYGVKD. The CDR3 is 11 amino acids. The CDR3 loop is CAISEDNEQIF. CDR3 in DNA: TGTGCCATCAGTGAGGACAATGAGCAGATCTTC.

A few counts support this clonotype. The CDR3 protein is CASSLQTSGHTDTQYF. CDR3 nucleotides: TGTGCCAGCAGCCTCCAGACTAGCGGACACACAGATACGCAGTATTTT. This rearrangement joins TRBV7-8 to TRBJ2-3; 9 positions match TRBD2. Germline CDR1 is SGHVS and CDR2 is FQNEAQ. The CDR3 is 16 residues long. J lost 2 bases, V lost 5 bases, and 8 bases had no gene match.

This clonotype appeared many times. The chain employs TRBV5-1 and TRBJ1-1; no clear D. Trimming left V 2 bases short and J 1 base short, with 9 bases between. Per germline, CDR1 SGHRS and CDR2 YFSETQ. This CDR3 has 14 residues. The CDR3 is CASSFGRTNTEAFF. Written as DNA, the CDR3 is TGCGCCAGCAGCTTCGGACGCACGAACACTGAAGCTTTCTTT. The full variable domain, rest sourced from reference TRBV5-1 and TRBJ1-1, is KAGVTQTPRYLIKTRGQQVTLSCSPISGHRSVSWYQQTPGQGLQFLFEYFSETQRNKGNFPGRFSGRQFSNSRSEMNVSTLELGDSALYLCASSFGRTNTEAFFGQGTRLTVV.

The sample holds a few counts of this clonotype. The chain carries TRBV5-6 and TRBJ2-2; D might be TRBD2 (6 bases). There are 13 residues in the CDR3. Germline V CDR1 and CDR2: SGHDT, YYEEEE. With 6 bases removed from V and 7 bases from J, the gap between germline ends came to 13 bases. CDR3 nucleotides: TGTGCCAGCATGCTGCGGGGTCGCGGGGAGCTGTTTTTT. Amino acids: CASMLRGRGELFF. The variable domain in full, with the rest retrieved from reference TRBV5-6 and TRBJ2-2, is DAGVTQSPTHLIKTRGQQVTLRCSPKSGHDTVSWYQQALGQGPQFIFQYYEEEERQRGNFPDRFSGHQFPNYSSELNVNALLLGDSALYLCASMLRGRGELFFGEGSRLTVL.

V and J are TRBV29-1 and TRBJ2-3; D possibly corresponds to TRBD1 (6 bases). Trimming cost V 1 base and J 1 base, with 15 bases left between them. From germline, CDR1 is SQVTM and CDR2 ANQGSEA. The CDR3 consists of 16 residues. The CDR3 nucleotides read TGCAGCGTTGAAGTGGTCAGGGGTGGTGGCACAGATACGCAGTATTTT. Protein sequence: CSVEVVRGGGTDTQYF.

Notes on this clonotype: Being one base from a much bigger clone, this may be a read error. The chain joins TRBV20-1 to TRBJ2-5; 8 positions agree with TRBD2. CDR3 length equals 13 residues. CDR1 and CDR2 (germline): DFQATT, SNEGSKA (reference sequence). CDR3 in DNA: TGCAGTGCTAGAGAACTAGCGGCTAGGACCAAGTACTTC. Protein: CSARELAARTKYF.